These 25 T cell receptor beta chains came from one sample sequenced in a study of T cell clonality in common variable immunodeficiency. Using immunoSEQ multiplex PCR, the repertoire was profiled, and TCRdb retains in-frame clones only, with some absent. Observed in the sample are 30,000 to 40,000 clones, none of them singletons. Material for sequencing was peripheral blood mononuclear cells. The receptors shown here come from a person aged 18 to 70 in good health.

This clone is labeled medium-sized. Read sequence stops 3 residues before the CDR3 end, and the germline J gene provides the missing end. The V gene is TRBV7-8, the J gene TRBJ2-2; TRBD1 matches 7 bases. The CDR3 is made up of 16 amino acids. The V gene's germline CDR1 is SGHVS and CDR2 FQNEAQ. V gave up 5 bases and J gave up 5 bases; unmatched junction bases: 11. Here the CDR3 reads CASSPEDRVDTGELFF. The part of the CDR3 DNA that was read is TGTGCCAGCAGCCCAGAAGACAGGGTTGATACCGGGGAG.

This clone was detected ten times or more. The CDR3 bases that were read are TGTGCCAGCATGAGGGGGGGAAGACAAGAGACC. Translating gives CASMRGGRQET. The CDR3, in full, reads CASMRGGRQETQYF. The V gene is TRBV7-2, the J gene TRBJ2-5; weak D call: TRBD2 (7 bases). Read sequence stops 3 residues before the CDR3 end, and the germline J gene provides the missing end. CDR1 is SGHTA, CDR2 FQGNSA, per germline. There are 14 residues in the CDR3. The V and J ends lost 7 bases and 2 bases respectively, with 14 bases between them.

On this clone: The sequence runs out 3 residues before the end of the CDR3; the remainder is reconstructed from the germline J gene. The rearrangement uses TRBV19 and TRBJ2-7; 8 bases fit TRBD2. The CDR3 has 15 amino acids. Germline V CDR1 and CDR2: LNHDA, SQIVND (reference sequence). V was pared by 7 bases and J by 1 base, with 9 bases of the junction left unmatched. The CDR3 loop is CASKLAAGASYEQYF. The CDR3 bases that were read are TGTGCCAGTAAATTAGCAGCGGGGGCTTCCTACGAG.

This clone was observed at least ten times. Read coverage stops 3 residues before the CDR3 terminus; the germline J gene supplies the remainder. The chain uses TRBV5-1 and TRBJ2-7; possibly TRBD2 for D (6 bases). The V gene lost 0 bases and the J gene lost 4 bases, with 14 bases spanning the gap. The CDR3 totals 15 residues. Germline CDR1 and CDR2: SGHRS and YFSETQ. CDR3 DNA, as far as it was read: TGCGCCAGCAGCTTGGAGAGCGGGTTTACTTACGAG. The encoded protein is CASSLESGFTYE. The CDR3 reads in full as CASSLESGFTYEQYF. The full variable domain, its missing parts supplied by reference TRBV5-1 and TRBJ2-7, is KAGVTQTPRYLIKTRGQQVTLSCSPISGHRSVSWYQQTPGQGLQFLFEYFSETQRNKGNFPGRFSGRQFSNSRSEMNVSTLELGDSALYLCASSLESGFTYEQYFGPGTRLTVT.

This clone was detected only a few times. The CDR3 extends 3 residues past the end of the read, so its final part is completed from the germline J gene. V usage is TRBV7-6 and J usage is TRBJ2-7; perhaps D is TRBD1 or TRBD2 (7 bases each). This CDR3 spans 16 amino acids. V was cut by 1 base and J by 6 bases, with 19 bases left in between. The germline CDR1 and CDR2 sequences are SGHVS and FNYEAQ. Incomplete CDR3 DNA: TGTGCCAGCAGCTTAGAAGGGAGGGGGCGCATGGGCGAG. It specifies CASSLEGRGRMGE. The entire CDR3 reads CASSLEGRGRMGEQYF.

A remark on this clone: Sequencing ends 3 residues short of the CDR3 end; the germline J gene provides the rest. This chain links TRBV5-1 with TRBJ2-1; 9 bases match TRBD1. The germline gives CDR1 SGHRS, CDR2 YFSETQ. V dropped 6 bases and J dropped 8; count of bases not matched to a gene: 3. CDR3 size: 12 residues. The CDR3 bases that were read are TGCGCCAGCATTGACAGGGGGGATGAG. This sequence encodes CASIDRGDE. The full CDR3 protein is CASIDRGDEQFF.

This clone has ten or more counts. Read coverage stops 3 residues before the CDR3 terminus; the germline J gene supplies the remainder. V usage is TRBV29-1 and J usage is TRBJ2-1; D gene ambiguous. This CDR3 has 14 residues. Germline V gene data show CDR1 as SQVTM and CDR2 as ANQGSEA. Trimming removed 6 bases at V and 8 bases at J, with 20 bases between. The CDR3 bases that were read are TGCAGCGTCCCCCTACAAGAGACTGGCGATGAG. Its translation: CSVPLQETGDE. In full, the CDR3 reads CSVPLQETGDEQFF.

CDR3 bases read: TGCAGTGCTAGAGGTTTAGGGGGTTACGAG. It translates to CSARGLGGYE. The whole CDR3 sequence reads CSARGLGGYEQYF. V gene TRBV20-1 combines with J gene TRBJ2-7; D may be TRBD1 (6 bases). The read is 3 residues too short to cover the CDR3 end, so that end is filled in from the germline J gene. The germline CDR1 and CDR2 sequences are DFQATT and SNEGSKA (reference sequence). This CDR3 has 13 residues. V shed 1 base and J shed 4 bases, with 11 bases lying between them.

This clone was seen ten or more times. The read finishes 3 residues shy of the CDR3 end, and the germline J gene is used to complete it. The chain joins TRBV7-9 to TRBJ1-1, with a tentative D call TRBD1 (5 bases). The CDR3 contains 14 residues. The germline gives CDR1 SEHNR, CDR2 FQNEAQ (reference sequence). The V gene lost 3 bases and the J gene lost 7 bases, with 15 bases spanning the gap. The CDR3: CASSLLGGVGEAFF. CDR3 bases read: TGTGCCAGCAGCTTGTTGGGGGGAGTTGGTGAA.

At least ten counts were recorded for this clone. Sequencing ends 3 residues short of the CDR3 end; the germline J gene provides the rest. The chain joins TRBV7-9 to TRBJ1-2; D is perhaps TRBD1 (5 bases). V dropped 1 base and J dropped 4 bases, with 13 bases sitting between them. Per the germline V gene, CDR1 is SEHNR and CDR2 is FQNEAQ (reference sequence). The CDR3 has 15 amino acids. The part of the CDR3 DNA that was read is TGTGCCAGCAGCTTAGGACAGTCCTCATCCTATGGC. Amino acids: CASSLGQSSSYG. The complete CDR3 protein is CASSLGQSSSYGYTF.

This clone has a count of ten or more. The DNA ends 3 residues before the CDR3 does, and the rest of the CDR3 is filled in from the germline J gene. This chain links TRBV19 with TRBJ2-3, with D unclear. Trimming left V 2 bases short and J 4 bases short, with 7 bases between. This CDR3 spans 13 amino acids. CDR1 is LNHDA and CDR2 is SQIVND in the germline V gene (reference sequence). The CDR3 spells CASSILVADTQYF. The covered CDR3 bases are TGTGCCAGTAGTATACTAGTTGCAGATACG.

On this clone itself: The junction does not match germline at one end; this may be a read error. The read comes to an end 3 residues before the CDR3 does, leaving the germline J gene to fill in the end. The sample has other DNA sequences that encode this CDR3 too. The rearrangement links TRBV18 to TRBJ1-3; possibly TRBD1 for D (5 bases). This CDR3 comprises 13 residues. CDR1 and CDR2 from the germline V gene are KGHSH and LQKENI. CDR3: CASSPNRVDTIYF. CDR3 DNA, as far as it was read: TGTGCCAGCTCACCTAATAGGGTGGACACA. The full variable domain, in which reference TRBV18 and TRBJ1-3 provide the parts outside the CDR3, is NAGVMQNPRHLVRRRGQEARLRCSPMKGHSHVYWYRQLPEEGLKFMVYLQKENIIDESGMPKERFSAEFPKEGPSILRIQQVVRGDSAAYFCASSPNRVDTIYFGEGSWLTVV.

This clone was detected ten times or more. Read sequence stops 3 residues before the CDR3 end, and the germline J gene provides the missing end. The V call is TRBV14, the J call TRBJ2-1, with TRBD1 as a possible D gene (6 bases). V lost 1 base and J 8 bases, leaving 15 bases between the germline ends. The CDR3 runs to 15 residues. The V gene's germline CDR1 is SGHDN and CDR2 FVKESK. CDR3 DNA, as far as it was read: TGTGCCAGCAGCCAAGTGGACAGCTATCGATATGAG. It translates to CASSQVDSYRYE. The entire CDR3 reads CASSQVDSYRYEQFF.

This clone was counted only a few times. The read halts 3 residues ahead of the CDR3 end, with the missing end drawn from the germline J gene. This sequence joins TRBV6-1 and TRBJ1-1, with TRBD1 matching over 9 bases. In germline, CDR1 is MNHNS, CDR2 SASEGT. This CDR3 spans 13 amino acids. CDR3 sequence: CASSDPRGQGAFF. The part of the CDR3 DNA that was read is TGTGCCAGCAGTGACCCCAGGGGACAGGGA.

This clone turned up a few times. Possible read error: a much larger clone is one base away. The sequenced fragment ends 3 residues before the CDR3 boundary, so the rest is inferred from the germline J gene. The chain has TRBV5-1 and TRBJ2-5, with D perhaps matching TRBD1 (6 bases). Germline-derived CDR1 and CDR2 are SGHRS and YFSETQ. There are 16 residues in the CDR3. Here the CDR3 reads CASSPQAGAVTDTQYF. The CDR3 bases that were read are TGCGCCAGCAGCCCCCAAGCAGGGGCAGTCACAGATACC. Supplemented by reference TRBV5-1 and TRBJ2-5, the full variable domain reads KAGVTQTPRYLIKTRGQQVTLSCSPISGHRSVSWYQQTPGQGLQFLFEYFSETQRNKGNFPGRFSGRQFSNSRSEMNVSTLELGDSALYLCASSPQAGAVTDTQYFGPGTRLLVL.

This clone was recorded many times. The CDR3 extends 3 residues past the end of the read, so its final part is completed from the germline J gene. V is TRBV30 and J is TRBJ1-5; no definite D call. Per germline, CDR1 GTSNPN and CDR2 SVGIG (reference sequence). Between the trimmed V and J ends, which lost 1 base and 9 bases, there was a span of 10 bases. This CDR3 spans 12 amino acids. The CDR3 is CAWSAGRWPQHF. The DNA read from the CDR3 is TGTGCCTGGAGTGCCGGTCGTTGGCCC.

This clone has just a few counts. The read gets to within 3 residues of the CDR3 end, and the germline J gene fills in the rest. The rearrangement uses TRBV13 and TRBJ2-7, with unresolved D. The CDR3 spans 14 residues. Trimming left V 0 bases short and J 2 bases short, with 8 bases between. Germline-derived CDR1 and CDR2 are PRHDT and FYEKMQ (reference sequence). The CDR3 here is CASSLGNSPYEQYF. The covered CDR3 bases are TGTGCCAGCAGCTTAGGGAACAGTCCCTACGAG.

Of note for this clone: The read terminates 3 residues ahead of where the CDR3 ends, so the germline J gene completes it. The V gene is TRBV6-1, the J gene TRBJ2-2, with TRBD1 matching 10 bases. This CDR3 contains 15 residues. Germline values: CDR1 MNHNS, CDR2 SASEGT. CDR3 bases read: TGTGCCAGCAGTGACCGGGACAGGGGCTTTTCACCG. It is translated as CASSDRDRGFSP. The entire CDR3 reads CASSDRDRGFSPLFF.

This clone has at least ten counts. The CDR3 sequence: CASSGPSGILRNEQFF. The CDR3 bases that were read are TGCGCCAGCAGTGGGCCTAGCGGGATTCTGCGTAATGAG. This chain connects TRBV10-1 to TRBJ2-1; TRBD2 agrees at 9 bases. With the read ending 3 residues before the CDR3 end, the germline J gene is used to fill in that end. This CDR3 has 16 amino acids. V lost 4 bases to trimming and J lost 7 bases; unmatched junction nucleotides: 11. Germline assignment: CDR1 WNHNN and CDR2 SYGVQD (reference sequence).

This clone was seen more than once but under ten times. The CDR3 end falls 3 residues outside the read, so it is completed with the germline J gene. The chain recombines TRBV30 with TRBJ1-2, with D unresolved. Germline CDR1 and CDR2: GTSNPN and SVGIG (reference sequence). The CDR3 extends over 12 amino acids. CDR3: CAWSQQSDTYTF. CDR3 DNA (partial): TGTGCCTGGAGTCAACAGTCGGATACC.

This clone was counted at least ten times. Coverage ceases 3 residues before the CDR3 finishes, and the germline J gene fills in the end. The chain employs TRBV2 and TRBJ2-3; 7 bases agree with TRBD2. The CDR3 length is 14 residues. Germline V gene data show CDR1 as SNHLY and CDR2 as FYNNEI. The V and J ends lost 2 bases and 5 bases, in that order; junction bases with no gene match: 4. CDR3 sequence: CASSERGVIDTQYF. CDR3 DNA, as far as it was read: TGTGCCAGCAGTGAACGGGGGGTGATAGATACG.

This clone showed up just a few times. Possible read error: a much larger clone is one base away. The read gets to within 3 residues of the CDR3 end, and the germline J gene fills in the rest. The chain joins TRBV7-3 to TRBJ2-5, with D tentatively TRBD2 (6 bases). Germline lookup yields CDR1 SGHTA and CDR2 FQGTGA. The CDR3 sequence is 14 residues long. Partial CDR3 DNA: TGTGCCAGCAGCCGTAGCGGTCCCACAGATACC. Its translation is CASSRSGPTDT. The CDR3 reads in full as CASSRSGPTDTQYF.

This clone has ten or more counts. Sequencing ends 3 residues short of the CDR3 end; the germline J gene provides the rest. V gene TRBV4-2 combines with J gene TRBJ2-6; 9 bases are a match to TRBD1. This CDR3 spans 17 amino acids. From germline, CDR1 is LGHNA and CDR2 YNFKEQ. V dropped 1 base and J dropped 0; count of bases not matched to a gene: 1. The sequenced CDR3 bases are TGTGCCAGCAGCCAAGTGACAGGGGGCTCTGGGGCCAACGTC. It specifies CASSQVTGGSGANV. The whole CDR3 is CASSQVTGGSGANVLTF.

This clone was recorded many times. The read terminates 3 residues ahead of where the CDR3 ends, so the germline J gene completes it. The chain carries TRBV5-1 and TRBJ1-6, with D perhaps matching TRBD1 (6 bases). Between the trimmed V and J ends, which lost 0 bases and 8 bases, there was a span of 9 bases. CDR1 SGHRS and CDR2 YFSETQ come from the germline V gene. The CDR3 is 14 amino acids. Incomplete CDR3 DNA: TGCGCCAGCAGCTTGGCAGGGGCGGATTCACCC. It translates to CASSLAGADSP. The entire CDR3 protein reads CASSLAGADSPLHF.

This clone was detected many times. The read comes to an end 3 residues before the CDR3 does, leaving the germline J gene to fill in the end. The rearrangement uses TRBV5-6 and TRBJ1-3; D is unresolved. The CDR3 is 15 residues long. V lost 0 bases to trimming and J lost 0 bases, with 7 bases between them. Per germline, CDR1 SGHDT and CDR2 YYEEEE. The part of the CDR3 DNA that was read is TGTGCCAGCAGCTTGGAACACCGCTCTGGAAACACC. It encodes CASSLEHRSGNT. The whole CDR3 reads CASSLEHRSGNTIYF.